A single sample is the source of the 21 T cell receptor beta chains below, sequenced in a study of T cell responses to AZD1222 COVID-19 vaccine. Only in-frame clones appear in the TCRdb table, and some are missing; sequencing was by immunoSEQ multiplex PCR. The repertoire holds around 150,000 clones, 90% to 95% seen once, with 5% in the top ten. The material was peripheral blood, obtained on day 0 of AZD1222 vaccination. These TCRs come from an adult in good health.

The CDR3 nucleotides are TGTGCCAGCAGCTCCCGCACAGGGCTGGCGGAGGACGTCTACAATGAGCAGTTCTTC. This codes for CASSSRTGLAEDVYNEQFF. The chain uses TRBV7-6 and TRBJ2-1; weak D call: TRBD1 (6 bases). Deletions cut 4 bases from V and 3 bases from J, with 25 bases between. The CDR3 sequence is 19 residues long. In germline, CDR1 is SGHVS, CDR2 FNYEAQ.

This chain joins TRBV6-1 and TRBJ2-2; 13 bases agree with TRBD2. CDR1 MNHNS and CDR2 SASEGT come from the germline V gene. The CDR3 totals 18 residues. J lost 5 bases, V lost 4 bases, and 10 bases had no gene match. CDR3 in amino acids: CASSGGQGLAGKTGELFF. CDR3 nucleotides: TGTGCCAGCAGTGGCGGACAGGGACTAGCGGGAAAGACCGGGGAGCTGTTTTTT.

The chain joins TRBV29-1 to TRBJ2-1; tentatively, D is TRBD1 or TRBD2 (5 bases each). The CDR3 loop spans 11 amino acids. The germline CDR1 and CDR2 sequences are SQVTM and ANQGSEA. V gave up 7 bases and J gave up 3 bases, with 7 bases separating them. This CDR3 reads CSARGYNEQFF. In nucleotides, the CDR3 is TGCAGCGCGAGGGGCTACAATGAGCAGTTCTTC.

Comments on this clone: At one boundary the junction diverges from the germline segment, which might be a read error. V gene TRBV4-3 combines with J gene TRBJ1-3, with D hard to call. The V gene's germline CDR1 is LGHNA and CDR2 YSLEER. The CDR3 totals 16 residues. The CDR3 region has the DNA TGCGCCAGCAGCCAAGATTCTACAGTTGCTGGAAACATCATATATTTT. Encoded protein: CASSQDSTVAGNIIYF.

The rearrangement links TRBV18 to TRBJ1-2, with TRBD1 as a possible D gene (5 bases). The CDR3 loop spans 13 amino acids. The V end was cut by 2 bases, the J end by 4 bases, with 8 bases between. The germline V gene has CDR1 KGHSH and CDR2 LQKENI. The CDR3 sequence is CASSPATAYGYTF. The CDR3, as DNA: TGTGCCAGCTCACCAGCGACAGCCTATGGCTACACCTTC.

The rearrangement joins TRBV20-1 to TRBJ2-7; TRBD2 matches at 7 bases. Germline CDR1 DFQATT, CDR2 SNEGSKA (reference sequence). V dropped 3 bases and J dropped 2; count of bases not matched to a gene: 7. CDR3 length: 14 amino acids. This CDR3 reads CSASTSGGPYEQYF. CDR3 coding DNA: TGCAGTGCTAGTACCTCGGGAGGCCCCTACGAGCAGTACTTC.

This chain joins TRBV5-1 and TRBJ2-5; D call uncertain. Germline CDR1 SGHRS, CDR2 YFSETQ. V shed 3 bases and J shed 7 bases, with 19 bases lying between them. The CDR3 covers 15 residues. The CDR3 nucleotides are TGCGCCAGCAGCTCCCAATTAGAGGTGGTCGGGACCCAGTACTTC. Residues: CASSSQLEVVGTQYF.

V and J are TRBV7-2 and TRBJ2-5; 9 bases agree with TRBD1. The CDR3 contains 14 residues. V gave up 5 bases and J gave up 2 bases; unmatched junction bases: 3. The germline gives CDR1 SGHTA, CDR2 FQGNSA. The CDR3 spells CASSQQGAQETQYF. CDR3 sequence (DNA): TGTGCCAGCAGCCAACAGGGGGCGCAAGAGACCCAGTACTTC.

The CDR3 coding sequence is TGTGCCAGCAGTCCAGGGACTGCCCCTACCTACAATGAGCAGTTCTTC. This translates into CASSPGTAPTYNEQFF. This chain uses TRBV27 with TRBJ2-1; TRBD2 might be the D (6 bases). There are 16 residues in the CDR3. V dropped 5 bases and J dropped 2 bases, with 16 bases sitting between them. Germline V CDR1 and CDR2: MNHEY, SMNVEV (reference sequence).

The chain links TRBV27 to TRBJ2-5, with D possibly being TRBD1 or TRBD2 (5 bases each). Germline CDR1 is MNHEY and CDR2 is SMNVEV (reference sequence). V lost 8 bases, J lost 3 bases, and 10 bases lay in between. The CDR3 totals 12 residues. DNA for the CDR3: TGTGCCAGCGCTAGCAGGGAAGAGACCCAGTACTTC. Translating gives CASASREETQYF.

The chain combines TRBV6-5 with TRBJ1-1; D gene unclear. This CDR3 is 14 amino acids long. Trimming took 0 bases from V and 7 from J, leaving 12 bases between them. The germline V gene has CDR1 MNHEY and CDR2 SVGAGI. The CDR3 coding sequence is TGTGCCAGCAGTTACTCTCTCGTGCCCCTTGAAGCTTTCTTT. Its protein is CASSYSLVPLEAFF.

V usage is TRBV28 and J usage is TRBJ1-2; no definite D call. Germline V gene sequence: CDR1 MDHEN, CDR2 SYDVKM. The CDR3 is 14 amino acids. V was pared by 3 bases and J by 0 bases, with 8 bases between. CDR3 in amino acids: CASSFLSSNYGYTF. DNA for the CDR3: TGTGCCAGCAGTTTTCTGTCCTCTAACTATGGCTACACCTTC.

The chain couples TRBV18 to TRBJ1-2, with a tentative D call TRBD1 (6 bases). V lost 2 bases to trimming and J lost 8 bases, with 9 bases between them. The germline V gene has CDR1 KGHSH and CDR2 LQKENI. This CDR3 spans 12 amino acids. In DNA form, the CDR3 reads TGTGCCAGCTCACCAAGGGGGGAAGGCTACACCTTC. Its protein product is CASSPRGEGYTF.

This clone was seen a handful of times. This chain uses TRBV5-6 with TRBJ1-4; D not resolved. In germline, CDR1 is SGHDT, CDR2 YYEEEE. Trimming pared 0 bases from V and 7 bases from J, leaving 7 bases between. The CDR3 is 13 residues long. The CDR3 DNA is TGTGCCAGCAGCTTGGAAGGTGGTGAAAAACTGTTTTTT. It translates to CASSLEGGEKLFF.

This clone has only a few counts. Within the sample, other DNA sequences also encode this same CDR3. The rearrangement joins TRBV4-1 to TRBJ2-5; D possibly corresponds to TRBD2 (5 bases). Trimming stripped 2 bases from V and 2 bases from J, with 6 bases between. The CDR3 consists of 13 residues. CDR1 is MGHRA, CDR2 YSYEKL, per germline. The CDR3 region is CASSQREQETQYF. Here the CDR3 DNA reads TGCGCCAGCAGCCAACGGGAACAAGAGACCCAGTACTTC.

The chain recombines TRBV7-8 with TRBJ1-2; D is uncertain. CDR1 SGHVS and CDR2 FQNEAQ come from the germline V gene. CDR3 length equals 13 residues. Deletions cut 1 base from V and 2 bases from J, with 5 bases between. This CDR3 is CASSLDTNYGYTF. As DNA, the CDR3 is TGTGCCAGCAGCTTAGATACGAACTATGGCTACACCTTC.

The chain links TRBV4-3 to TRBJ2-7; 9 bases are a match to TRBD2. This CDR3 comprises 15 residues. V lost 4 bases and J lost 3; bases outside the gene matches: 7. CDR1 and CDR2 (germline): LGHNA, YSLEER. CDR3 loop: CASSPGAGGDYEQYF. The CDR3 region has the DNA TGCGCCAGCAGCCCGGGAGCGGGGGGCGACTACGAGCAGTACTTC.

The V gene is TRBV7-8, the J gene TRBJ2-2, with TRBD2 matching 11 bases. CDR1 and CDR2 from the germline V gene are SGHVS and FQNEAQ. The CDR3 length is 16 residues. Trimming at V came to 5 bases and at J to 4 bases, leaving 6 bases not matched to a gene. CDR3 in amino acids: CASSPPGLAATGELFF. CDR3 bases: TGTGCCAGCAGCCCGCCGGGACTAGCGGCCACCGGGGAGCTGTTTTTT.

The gene calls are TRBV6-5 and TRBJ2-7; 7 bases are shared with TRBD1. CDR1 and CDR2 (germline): MNHEY, SVGAGI. J was trimmed by 7 bases and V by 0 bases; bases with no gene match: 6. This CDR3 contains 14 residues. The CDR3 coding sequence is TGTGCCAGCAGTTACTCGACGGGCAGGGGGGAGCAGTACTTC. Its translation is CASSYSTGRGEQYF.

The count of this clone is one. The chain carries TRBV18 and TRBJ2-7, with 8 nucleotides matching TRBD2. The CDR3 consists of 14 residues. V lost 6 bases and J lost 3; bases outside the gene matches: 7. The germline V gene has CDR1 KGHSH and CDR2 LQKENI. The CDR3 DNA reads as TGTGCCAGCTCTGCGCGGACTAGCTACTACGAGCAGTACTTC. Translated: CASSARTSYYEQYF.

The gene calls are TRBV4-3 and TRBJ1-4, with 8 nucleotides matching TRBD1. The CDR3 covers 15 residues. The V gene's germline CDR1 is LGHNA and CDR2 YSLEER. V gave up 4 bases and J gave up 8 bases; unmatched junction bases: 9. The CDR3 loop is CASSPNRGSREKLFF. Here the CDR3 DNA reads TGCGCCAGCAGCCCCAACAGGGGGTCGAGGGAAAAACTGTTTTTT.